This T cell receptor beta chain was sequenced for a study of blood T cell repertoires in COVID-19. CDR1 and CDR2 (germline): ENHRY, SYGVKD. Trimming removed 6 bases from V and 3 bases from J; junction bases left unmatched: 2. The CDR3 totals 13 residues. Sequencing used immunoSEQ multiplex PCR; TCRdb keeps in-frame clones, though not all of them. The table has a few hundred thousand clones, roughly nine tenths seen once. This chain joins TRBV10-3 and TRBJ1-2, with TRBD1 matching over 9 bases. Sequenced sample: PBMCs or T cells enriched from blood (not recorded which). This clonotype originated in a woman aged 40 to 50 who had been exposed to COVID-19. CDR3 residues: CAISRQGDYGYTF. The CDR3 DNA is TGTGCCATCAGCCGACAGGGGGACTATGGCTACACCTTC.